The 24 T cell receptor beta chains below were found in one sample sequenced in a study of cytomegalovirus exposure and HLA in healthy donors. Primers included in the PCR were 60 Vbeta and 13 Jbeta primers. The method was immunoSEQ multiplex PCR; TCRdb's version includes in-frame clones alone and lacks a portion of them. The data show just over 95,000 clones, around four fifths seen once. Input material: PBMCs. These receptor sequences come from a woman aged 35 to 49 in good health and CMV-seronegative.

J is TRBJ1-5 and V is TRBV9; D is ambiguous. The CDR3 covers 14 residues. Germline CDR1 and CDR2: SGDLS and YYNGEE. Trimming removed 1 base from V and 7 bases from J, with 12 bases in between. CDR3 in DNA: TGTGCCAGCAGCGTAACAGCGGGCGGGCAGCCCCAGCATTTT. Encoded protein: CASSVTAGGQPQHF.

The chain links TRBV4-3 to TRBJ1-2; D perhaps matches TRBD1 (6 bases). In germline, CDR1 is LGHNA, CDR2 YSLEER. The V end was cut by 1 base, the J end by 7 bases, with 16 bases between. The CDR3 totals 15 residues. CDR3 nucleotide sequence: TGCGCCAGCAGCCAAGCCGCCCAGGGGTTGGGTGGCTACACCTTC. Amino acid sequence: CASSQAAQGLGGYTF.

J is TRBJ1-2 and V is TRBV13; a possible D gene is TRBD1 (5 bases). Trimming pared 5 bases from V and 4 bases from J, leaving 17 bases between. Germline lookup yields CDR1 PRHDT and CDR2 FYEKMQ (reference sequence). This CDR3 is built from 15 residues. Here the CDR3 reads CASSPGSGGLYGYTF. CDR3 DNA sequence: TGTGCCAGCAGCCCCGGGTCGGGGGGACTCTATGGCTACACCTTC.

A remark on this clone: The CDR3 end shows no conserved phenylalanine or tryptophan, and so a read error is likely. V is TRBV19 and J is TRBJ2-6; no firm D call. With 5 bases removed from V and 1 base from J, the gap between germline ends came to 9 bases. Germline V gives CDR1 LNHDA, CDR2 SQIVND (reference sequence). The CDR3 length is 15 residues. This CDR3 is CASSPSQSGANVLTV. CDR3 in DNA: TGTGCCAGTAGTCCTTCACAGTCTGGGGCCAACGTCCTGACTGTC.

The gene calls are TRBV9 and TRBJ2-3, with 9 bases aligning to TRBD1. Looked up from germline, CDR1 is SGDLS and CDR2 is YYNGEE. The junction had 5 bases not matched to a gene; V was cut back by 3 bases and J by 3 bases. CDR3 length: 15 amino acids. The DNA of the CDR3 is TGTGCCAGCAGCGGACAGGGGGGGAAGACAGATACGCAGTATTTT. Translation: CASSGQGGKTDTQYF. The variable domain in full, completed from reference TRBV9 and TRBJ2-3, reads DSGVTQTPKHLITATGQRVTLRCSPRSGDLSVYWYQQSLDQGLQFLIQYYNGEERAKGNILERFSAQQFPDLHSELNLSSLELGDSALYFCASSGQGGKTDTQYFGPGTRLTVL.

The rearrangement links TRBV19 to TRBJ1-2, with D perhaps matching TRBD1 (5 bases). CDR3 length: 15 residues. V lost 5 bases to trimming and J lost 4 bases, with 17 bases between them. CDR1 and CDR2 from the germline V gene are LNHDA and SQIVND (reference sequence). The CDR3 nucleotides are TGTGCCAGTAGTGTCCAGCAGGGCCTCGGCTATGGCTACACCTTC. Translated, it gives CASSVQQGLGYGYTF. Full variable domain (missing parts from reference TRBV19 and TRBJ1-2): DGGITQSPKYLFRKEGQNVTLSCEQNLNHDAMYWYRQDPGQGLRLIYYSQIVNDFQKGDIAEGYSVSREKKESFPLTVTSAQKNPTAFYLCASSVQQGLGYGYTFGSGTRLTVV.

The V and J genes are TRBV30 and TRBJ2-7; no reliable D call. V was trimmed by 4 bases and J by 3 bases, leaving 7 bases between them. CDR3 length: 11 amino acids. Germline V gene lookup returns CDR1 GTSNPN and CDR2 SVGIG (reference sequence). The CDR3 DNA reads TGTGCCTGGACAGAAAGCTACGAGCAGTACTTC. Residues: CAWTESYEQYF.

This chain uses TRBV5-1 with TRBJ1-2; 7 positions agree with TRBD1. This CDR3 has 13 residues. With V trimmed by 1 base and J by 3 bases, 0 bases remained unmatched. Germline CDR1 and CDR2: SGHRS and YFSETQ. The CDR3 nucleotides read TGCGCCAGCAGCTTGCAGGGGGACTATGGCTACACCTTC. It specifies CASSLQGDYGYTF.

The rearrangement joins TRBV11-2 to TRBJ2-2; D may be TRBD1 (6 bases). The V and J ends lost 5 bases and 1 base respectively, with 14 bases between them. The CDR3 covers 16 residues. Per germline, CDR1 SGHAT and CDR2 FQNNGV. CDR3 sequence: CASSPGGGQNTGELFF. As DNA, the CDR3 is TGTGCCAGCAGCCCAGGTGGGGGACAGAACACCGGGGAGCTGTTTTTT. Variable domain in full (rest from reference TRBV11-2 and TRBJ2-2): EAGVAQSPRYKIIEKRQSVAFWCNPISGHATLYWYQQILGQGPKLLIQFQNNGVVDDSQLPKDRFSAERLKGVDSTLKIQPAKLEDSAVYLCASSPGGGQNTGELFFGEGSRLTVL.

The table lists this clone with a few counts. The chain uses TRBV9 and TRBJ2-3; no clear D. The CDR3 has 12 amino acids. V lost 0 bases and J lost 3, with 2 bases in between. From germline, CDR1 is SGDLS and CDR2 YYNGEE. CDR3 sequence reads: CASSVATDTQYF. The CDR3 coding sequence is TGTGCCAGCAGCGTAGCGACAGATACGCAGTATTTT.

The chain employs TRBV7-9 and TRBJ2-7; a possible D gene is TRBD1 (6 bases). V was trimmed by 3 bases and J by 4 bases, leaving 10 bases between them. Germline V gives CDR1 SEHNR, CDR2 FQNEAQ (reference sequence). CDR3 size: 13 residues. Here the CDR3 reads CASSFTTGYEQYF. The CDR3 nucleotides are TGTGCCAGCAGCTTCACCACAGGGTACGAGCAGTACTTC.

The chain employs TRBV18 and TRBJ1-5; perhaps TRBD1 as D (5 bases). The V gene lost 2 bases and the J gene lost 7 bases, with 15 bases spanning the gap. The CDR3 runs to 15 residues. CDR1 is KGHSH, CDR2 LQKENI, per germline. This chain's CDR3 is CASSPIQTEVQPQHF. CDR3 coding DNA: TGTGCCAGCTCACCAATTCAGACAGAGGTCCAGCCCCAGCATTTT.

The gene calls are TRBV7-2 and TRBJ1-3; D is unresolved. Germline V gives CDR1 SGHTA, CDR2 FQGNSA. V was cut by 1 base and J by 3 bases, with 4 bases left in between. The CDR3 sequence is 13 residues long. The DNA of the CDR3 is TGTGCCAGCAGCTTAGGTCTTGGAAACACCATATATTTT. This sequence encodes CASSLGLGNTIYF.

V and J are TRBV6-5 and TRBJ1-4, with 8 bases aligning to TRBD1. V lost 5 bases and J lost 7; bases outside the gene matches: 6. From germline, CDR1 is MNHEY and CDR2 SVGAGI. The CDR3 runs to 14 residues. CDR3 nucleotide sequence: TGTGCCAGCAGTCAACAGGGGGGAGGTGAAAAACTGTTTTTT. Translating gives CASSQQGGGEKLFF.

The gene calls are TRBV27 and TRBJ1-2, with D unresolved. Trimming pared 5 bases from V and 7 bases from J, leaving 11 bases between. Germline CDR1 MNHEY, CDR2 SMNVEV (reference sequence). The CDR3 is 12 residues long. CDR3 sequence: CASSPGLGGYTF. The DNA of the CDR3 is TGTGCCAGCAGTCCCGGACTCGGTGGCTACACCTTC.

The genes are TRBV4-3 and TRBJ2-3; D is possibly TRBD2 (6 bases). Germline V gene sequence: CDR1 LGHNA, CDR2 YSLEER. This CDR3 region has 15 residues. With 1 base removed from V and 6 bases from J, the gap between germline ends came to 14 bases. CDR3 sequence reads: CASSQVRGSWDTQYF. The CDR3 DNA is TGCGCCAGCAGCCAAGTCCGGGGGTCTTGGGATACGCAGTATTTT.

This clone was observed a few times. The chain combines TRBV7-2 with TRBJ1-3; a weak D match, TRBD1 (5 bases). V was pared by 5 bases and J by 3 bases, with 14 bases between. CDR3 length: 15 residues. The V gene's germline CDR1 is SGHTA and CDR2 FQGNSA. The CDR3, as DNA: TGTGCCAGCAGCCCCGCGGGGCAGCTTGGAAACACCATATATTTT. Protein product: CASSPAGQLGNTIYF.

The chain recombines TRBV30 with TRBJ1-2, with D uncertain. Germline values: CDR1 GTSNPN, CDR2 SVGIG (reference sequence). V lost 4 bases to trimming and J lost 4 bases, with 13 bases between them. The CDR3 runs to 13 residues. CDR3: CAWTFTPSYGYTF. For the CDR3, the DNA is TGTGCCTGGACTTTCACCCCCAGCTATGGCTACACCTTC.

This clone has a single count. The chain uses TRBV30 and TRBJ2-1; 9 positions agree with TRBD1. Unmatched junction bases numbered 15, after V lost 3 bases and J lost 15 bases. CDR3 length equals 14 residues. Germline V gene data show CDR1 as GTSNPN and CDR2 as SVGIG (reference sequence). CDR3 sequence reads: CAWRAGTGLESWFF. The CDR3 DNA reads TGTGCCTGGAGAGCCGGGACAGGGCTCGAAAGCTGGTTCTTC.

In nucleotides, the CDR3 is TGTGCCAGCAGCTCGGAAGCGGGTCTCCAAGAGACCCAGTACTTC. As protein: CASSSEAGLQETQYF. V gene TRBV5-4 combines with J gene TRBJ2-5; D is possibly TRBD2 (6 bases). The CDR3 consists of 15 residues. The V and J ends lost 3 bases and 1 base respectively, with 13 bases between them. Germline assignment: CDR1 SGHNT and CDR2 YYREEE (reference sequence). The complete variable domain, with remaining parts taken from reference TRBV5-4 and TRBJ2-5, reads ETGVTQSPTHLIKTRGQQVTLRCSSQSGHNTVSWYQQALGQGPQFIFQYYREEENGRGNFPPRFSGLQFPNYSSELNVNALELDDSALYLCASSSEAGLQETQYFGPGTRLLVL.

The V gene is TRBV18, the J gene TRBJ2-1; 11 bases are shared with TRBD1. This CDR3 has 17 residues. Germline trimming cut 2 bases from V and 0 bases from J; bases unmatched to any gene: 3. Germline V CDR1 and CDR2: KGHSH, LQKENI. CDR3 in DNA: TGTGCCAGCTCACCAGCGGGACAGGGGGTCTCCTACAATGAGCAGTTCTTC. This codes for CASSPAGQGVSYNEQFF.

The chain joins TRBV4-1 to TRBJ1-2; perhaps TRBD1 as D (5 bases). The CDR3 runs to 13 residues. The germline V gene has CDR1 MGHRA and CDR2 YSYEKL. Trimming cost V 3 bases and J 8 bases, with 13 bases left between them. CDR3 sequence: CASSQVLQGGYTF. The CDR3 nucleotides read TGCGCCAGCAGCCAGGTGCTTCAGGGCGGCTACACCTTC.

The chain employs TRBV5-1 and TRBJ2-5; 11 bases match TRBD2. After removal of 3 bases from V and 5 bases from J, the junction contained 12 bases not matched to a gene. CDR1 is SGHRS, CDR2 YFSETQ, per germline. CDR3 length: 17 residues. CDR3 nucleotide sequence: TGCGCCAGCAGCTCCGTTAGCGGGGGGGACCCCAGGGAGACCCAGTACTTC. This codes for CASSSVSGGDPRETQYF.

The chain joins TRBV2 to TRBJ2-3; D is uncertain. This CDR3 is built from 13 residues. Trimming stripped 2 bases from V and 3 bases from J, with 6 bases between. The germline gives CDR1 SNHLY, CDR2 FYNNEI. The CDR3 here is CASSESMTDTQYF. The CDR3 nucleotides read TGTGCCAGCAGTGAATCTATGACAGATACGCAGTATTTT.